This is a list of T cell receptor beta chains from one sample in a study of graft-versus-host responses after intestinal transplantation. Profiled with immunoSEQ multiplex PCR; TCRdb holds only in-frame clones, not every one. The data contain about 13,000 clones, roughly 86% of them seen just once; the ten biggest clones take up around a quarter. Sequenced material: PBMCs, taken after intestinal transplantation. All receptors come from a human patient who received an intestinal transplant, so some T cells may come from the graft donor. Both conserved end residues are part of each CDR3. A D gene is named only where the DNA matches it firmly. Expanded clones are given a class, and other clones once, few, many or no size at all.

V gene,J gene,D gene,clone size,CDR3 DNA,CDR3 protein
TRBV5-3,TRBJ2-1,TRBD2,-,TGTGCCAGCACCCTGCGGGGGAGCTCCTACAATGAGCAGTTCTTC,CASTLRGSSYNEQFF
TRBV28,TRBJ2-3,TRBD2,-,TGTGCCAGCAGTATCCCCCCAGCGGGAGGAACAGATACGCAGTATTTT,CASSIPPAGGTDTQYF
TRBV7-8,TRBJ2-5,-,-,TGTGCCAGCAGCTTAGGTCTCCAAGAGACCCAGTACTTC,CASSLGLQETQYF
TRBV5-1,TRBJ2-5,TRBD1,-,TGCGCCAGCAGCCCAGGGGGTGGGCCGTACCAAGAGACCCAGTACTTC,CASSPGGGPYQETQYF
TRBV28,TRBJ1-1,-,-,TGTGCCAGCAGTTTTGCGGGGGGCGGCACTGAAGCTTTCTTT,CASSFAGGGTEAFF
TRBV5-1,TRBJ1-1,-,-,TGCGCCAGCAGCGCCTCGGGACGGATGAACACTGAAGCTTTCTTT,CASSASGRMNTEAFF
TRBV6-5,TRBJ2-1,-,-,TGTGCCAGCAGTTACGATTACAATGAGCAGTTCTTC,CASSYDYNEQFF
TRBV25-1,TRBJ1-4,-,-,TGTGCCAGCTCCTCAGAGGGCATGCGTGAAAACCCGTTTTTT,CASSSEGMRENPFF
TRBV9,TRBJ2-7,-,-,TGTGCCAGCAGCGTAGTACCCAACTACGAGCAGTACTTC,CASSVVPNYEQYF
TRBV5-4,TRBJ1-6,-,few,TGTGCCAGCCGGGGTCCAGATAATTCACCCCTCCACTTT,CASRGPDNSPLHF
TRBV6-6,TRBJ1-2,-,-,TGTGCCAGCAGTTCTGGGTCTAACTATGGCTACACCTTC,CASSSGSNYGYTF
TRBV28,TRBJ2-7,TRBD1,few,TGTGCCAGCAGTTCCCCGACAGGGTTTCGCGAGCAGTACTTC,CASSSPTGFREQYF
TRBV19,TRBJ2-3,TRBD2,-,TGTGCCAGTACCCTCCAGGCAGCGGGACTTGGCACAGATACGCAGTATTTT,CASTLQAAGLGTDTQYF
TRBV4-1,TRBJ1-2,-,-,TGCGCCAGCAGCCAAGATTTGCTCGCAGCTAACTATGGCTACACCTTC,CASSQDLLAANYGYTF
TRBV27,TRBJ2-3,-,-,TGTGCCAGCAGTTTACTACCTCCGACCGGAGATGAAGATACGCAGTATTTT,CASSLLPPTGDEDTQYF
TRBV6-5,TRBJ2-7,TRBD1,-,TGTGCCAGCACGGGACAGGCCTACGAGCAGTACTTC,CASTGQAYEQYF
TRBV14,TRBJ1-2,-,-,TGTGCCAGCAGCCAAGATGTAGGGGTTGGCTACACCTTC,CASSQDVGVGYTF
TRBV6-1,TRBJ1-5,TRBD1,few,TGTGCCAGCATGACAGGGTTCGGCAATCAGCCCCAGCATTTT,CASMTGFGNQPQHF
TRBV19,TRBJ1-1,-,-,TGTGCCAGTAGTATCAACCCAGAGAACACTGAAGCTTTCTTT,CASSINPENTEAFF
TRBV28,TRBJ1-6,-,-,TGTGCCAGCAGTTTACCGGGGAGTTCACCCCTCCACTTT,CASSLPGSSPLHF
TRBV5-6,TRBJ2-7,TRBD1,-,TGTGCCAGCAGCTTGGCAGGGGGCGCCCAGTACTTC,CASSLAGGAQYF
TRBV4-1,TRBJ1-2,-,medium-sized,TGCGCCAGCAGCCAAGCTATCACAGGGTCTCCCTATGGCTACACCTTC,CASSQAITGSPYGYTF
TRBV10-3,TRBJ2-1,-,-,TGTGCCATCAGCCTCACCCTTATCGGGAAGAATGAGCAGTTCTTC,CAISLTLIGKNEQFF
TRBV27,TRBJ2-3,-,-,TGTGCCAGCAGTCACTCCCACACAGATACGCAGTATTTT,CASSHSHTDTQYF
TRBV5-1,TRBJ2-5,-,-,TGCGCCAGCAGCTTGGCCTTGAGGTCGGAGACCCAGTACTTC,CASSLALRSETQYF
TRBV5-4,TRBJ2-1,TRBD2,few,TGTGCCAGCAGATTAGCGGGGAATGAGCAGTTCTTC,CASRLAGNEQFF
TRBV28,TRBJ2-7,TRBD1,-,TGTGCCAGCAGCTCTACGGACAGGGGATTTTACGAGCAGTACTTC,CASSSTDRGFYEQYF
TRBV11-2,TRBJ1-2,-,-,TGTGCCAGCAGCTTAGGGCCCAACTATGGCTACACCTTC,CASSLGPNYGYTF
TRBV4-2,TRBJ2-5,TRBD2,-,TGTGCCAGCAGCTTGGGCTCTAGCGGTGAGACCCAGTACTTC,CASSLGSSGETQYF
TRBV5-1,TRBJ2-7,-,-,TGCGCCAGCAGCCCACAAGGGGACGAGCAGTACTTC,CASSPQGDEQYF
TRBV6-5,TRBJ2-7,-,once,TGTGCCAACTCACAGGGTCACCACGAGCAGTACTTC,CANSQGHHEQYF
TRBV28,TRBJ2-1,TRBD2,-,TGTGCCAGCAGTCCCCGTTTGGCGGGAGAGGATGAGCAGTTCTTC,CASSPRLAGEDEQFF
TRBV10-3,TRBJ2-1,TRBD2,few,TGTGCCATCAGGACTAGCGGGAGTGAATACAATGAGCAGTTCTTC,CAIRTSGSEYNEQFF